This T cell receptor beta chain was documented in a study of regulatory T cells in long-lasting Graves disease. Study results and caveats: Fewer public clonotypes were shared by new patients (around 960) than by persistent patients (approximately 2,700).

TCR beta libraries were built with iRepertoire HTBI primers and Arm-PCR of CDR3 regions. One entry per CDR3 protein, called by TCRdb with MiXCR from the multiplex PCR reads. The sample has roughly 500,000 distinct CDR3 sequences; roughly 14% are singletons. V was pared by 0 bases and J by 2 bases, with 14 bases between. CDR3 length: 17 residues. Germline V gives CDR1 SGHAT, CDR2 FQNNGV. Stated time point: newly diagnosed GD, antithyroid drugs for less than 3 months. After RNA was extracted from PBMCs, the TCR library was made from it. This clonotype was counted at least ten times. Its antigen remains unknown. This sample also belongs to another study, concerning T cells in Graves' hyperthyroidism and ophthalmopathy. Turning to that study: Exclusion of patients followed from uncontrolled infection, other autoimmune disease, pregnancy or lactation. Each diagnosis was grounded in clinical symptoms, serum thyroxine and TRAb, thyroid ultrasound, and orbital computed tomography.

Here the sequenced sample was peripheral blood mononuclear cells (PBMCs), taken at new diagnosis, from a patient treated with antithyroid drugs. V usage is TRBV11-2 and J usage is TRBJ1-5; no clear D gene. The receptor was isolated from a man aged 25-45 years with Graves disease. Written as DNA, the CDR3 is TGTGCCAGCAGCTTAGATTTGCAGACAAGCGGCAATCAGCCCCAGCATTTT. Translation gives CASSLDLQTSGNQPQHF. The complete variable domain, with remaining parts taken from reference TRBV11-2 and TRBJ1-5, reads EAGVAQSPRYKIIEKRQSVAFWCNPISGHATLYWYQQILGQGPKLLIQFQNNGVVDDSQLPKDRFSAERLKGVDSTLKIQPAKLEDSAVYLCASSLDLQTSGNQPQHFGDGTRLSIL.